One and the same sample provided the 29 T cell receptor beta chains below, sequenced in a study of OX40 agonist ivuxolimab in advanced cancers. Generated by immunoSEQ multiplex PCR, the TCRdb table keeps only in-frame clones and is missing some. Found here are tens of thousands of clones, less than 90% of them singletons; the top ten hold 20% to 25%. Sample: CD4+ or CD8+ T cells sorted from blood, taken in a trial of the OX40 agonist ivuxolimab. Every receptor here comes from an adult with an advanced solid tumor such as melanoma, head and neck, liver or kidney cancer.

The V call is TRBV10-3, the J call TRBJ2-3; 7 bases align to TRBD2. CDR1 is ENHRY, CDR2 SYGVKD, per germline. The trim removed 2 bases at V and 1 base at J, leaving 9 bases unmatched. CDR3 length: 17 amino acids. Here the CDR3 reads CAISEAGEGSGTDTQYF. In DNA, the CDR3 is TGTGCCATCAGTGAGGCCGGGGAGGGGTCTGGCACAGATACGCAGTATTTT.

The V and J genes are TRBV29-1 and TRBJ2-2; the D is unclear. Germline CDR1 reads SQVTM; CDR2 reads ANQGSEA. The CDR3 is made up of 13 amino acids. Trimming took off 0 bases at V and 0 bases at J, with 2 bases between the two ends. CDR3 amino acids: CSVEEANTGELFF. DNA for the CDR3: TGCAGCGTTGAAGAGGCGAACACCGGGGAGCTGTTTTTT.

V usage is TRBV11-2 and J usage is TRBJ2-1, with 9 bases lining up with TRBD1. CDR1 and CDR2 (germline): SGHAT, FQNNGV. The CDR3 is 16 residues long. Germline trimming cut 4 bases from V and 10 bases from J; bases unmatched to any gene: 14. CDR3 amino acids: CASSYTQRTGVGEQFF. The DNA for the CDR3 is TGTGCCAGCAGCTACACGCAAAGGACAGGGGTGGGAGAGCAGTTCTTC.

This clone was seen only once. The chain joins TRBV7-3 to TRBJ1-1; 7 bases are shared with TRBD1. Germline CDR1 is SGHTA and CDR2 is FQGTGA. Unmatched junction bases numbered 7, after V lost 1 base and J lost 5 bases. This CDR3 is built from 15 residues. The CDR3 loop is CASSLIEQGNTEAFF. For the CDR3, the DNA is TGTGCCAGCAGCTTAATAGAACAGGGGAATACTGAAGCTTTCTTT.

This clone was recorded only once. V gene TRBV9 combines with J gene TRBJ1-1; D is undetermined. Trimming left V 0 bases short and J 1 base short, with 13 bases between. Germline CDR1 SGDLS, CDR2 YYNGEE. The CDR3 length is 16 residues. The CDR3 region is CASSVEGRTENTEAFF. In DNA, the CDR3 is TGTGCCAGCAGCGTAGAAGGAAGGACCGAGAACACTGAAGCTTTCTTT.

The V and J genes are TRBV5-4 and TRBJ2-3, with TRBD2 matching 14 bases. The junction had 4 bases not matched to a gene; V was cut back by 3 bases and J by 4 bases. This CDR3 is 16 amino acids long. CDR1 and CDR2 (germline): SGHNT, YYREEE (reference sequence). The CDR3 nucleotides read TGTGCCAGCAGCTATAGACTAGCGGGGGGGGCAGATACGCAGTATTTT. Translated: CASSYRLAGGADTQYF.

The V call is TRBV7-9, the J call TRBJ1-1; D not resolved. The length of the CDR3 is 13 residues. Germline V gives CDR1 SEHNR, CDR2 FQNEAQ (reference sequence). Trimming stripped 5 bases from V and 1 base from J, with 8 bases between. CDR3 sequence reads: CASSPGSNTEAFF. CDR3 in DNA: TGTGCCAGCAGCCCCGGGTCGAACACTGAAGCTTTCTTT.

The rearrangement joins TRBV4-2 to TRBJ2-7, with D perhaps TRBD1 (5 bases). Germline V gene lookup returns CDR1 LGHNA and CDR2 YNFKEQ. The V end was cut by 0 bases, the J end by 2 bases, with 11 bases between. CDR3 size: 15 residues. The CDR3 spells CASSQERGLPYEQYF. CDR3 sequence (DNA): TGTGCCAGCAGCCAAGAAAGGGGTTTACCCTACGAGCAGTACTTC.

The J gene is TRBJ2-1, the V gene TRBV5-5; D uncertain. Trimming removed 0 bases from V and 12 bases from J, with 13 bases in between. Germline loops: CDR1 SGHKS, CDR2 YYEKEE (reference sequence). This CDR3 is built from 13 residues. The CDR3 DNA reads TGTGCCAGCAGCTTGGGGGCGCTCGTGGGGCAGTTCTTC. The encoded protein is CASSLGALVGQFF.

The chain carries TRBV9 and TRBJ1-2; tentatively, D is TRBD1 (5 bases). V lost 2 bases to trimming and J lost 4 bases, with 12 bases between them. Germline assignment: CDR1 SGDLS and CDR2 YYNGEE. The CDR3 is 14 amino acids. CDR3 sequence (DNA): TGTGCCAGCAGCGTTAGGGGCAATAGCTATGGCTACACCTTC. Translating gives CASSVRGNSYGYTF.

V is TRBV5-4 and J is TRBJ2-3; TRBD1 is a possible D gene (6 bases). V lost 2 bases, J lost 8 bases, and 15 bases lay in between. The CDR3 loop spans 14 amino acids. From germline, CDR1 is SGHNT and CDR2 YYREEE (reference sequence). CDR3 bases: TGTGCCAGCAGCTTTGGTGGGGGCGAGGCTACGCAGTATTTT. Encoded protein: CASSFGGGEATQYF.

This clone appeared once. The chain has TRBV14 and TRBJ2-7, with unresolved D. Germline V gene lookup returns CDR1 SGHDN and CDR2 FVKESK. The ends were cut back, 6 bases at V and 0 bases at J, with 6 bases in the middle. The CDR3 has 12 residues. The CDR3 here is CASSPSSYEQYF. The CDR3 bases are TGTGCCAGCAGTCCAAGCTCCTACGAGCAGTACTTC.

The rearrangement uses TRBV7-8 and TRBJ2-7, with unresolved D. The V and J ends lost 5 bases and 4 bases respectively, with 9 bases between them. Germline CDR1 reads SGHVS; CDR2 reads FQNEAQ. The CDR3 has 12 residues. CDR3 DNA: TGTGCCAGCAGCCCCACCCTATACGAGCAGTACTTC. Translating it yields CASSPTLYEQYF.

The rearrangement joins TRBV28 to TRBJ2-1, with 12 bases matching TRBD2. Per the germline V gene, CDR1 is MDHEN and CDR2 is SYDVKM. The CDR3 totals 16 residues. The ends lost 6 bases at V and 7 bases at J; junction bases unmatched: 10. The CDR3 DNA follows: TGTGCCAGCAGCAAAATACTAGCGGGAGGTAGTAATGAGCAGTTCTTC. Translation gives CASSKILAGGSNEQFF.

The chain couples TRBV6-5 to TRBJ2-7, with D perhaps TRBD1 (5 bases). CDR3 length equals 13 residues. V gave up 2 bases and J gave up 7 bases, with 12 bases separating them. CDR1 MNHEY and CDR2 SVGAGI come from the germline V gene. The CDR3 DNA reads as TGTGCCAGCAGTTACGGGGCGCCGGGTGAGCAGTACTTC. The encoded protein is CASSYGAPGEQYF.

The genes are TRBV19 and TRBJ2-1; 8 bases fit TRBD2. Trimming removed 3 bases from V and 3 bases from J; junction bases left unmatched: 10. The CDR3 runs to 17 residues. CDR1 LNHDA and CDR2 SQIVND come from the germline V gene (reference sequence). The CDR3 loop is CASSITSGDSFYNEQFF. The CDR3 DNA is TGTGCCAGTAGTATCACTAGCGGAGATTCTTTCTACAATGAGCAGTTCTTC. Drawing the rest from reference TRBV19 and TRBJ2-1, the complete variable domain is DGGITQSPKYLFRKEGQNVTLSCEQNLNHDAMYWYRQDPGQGLRLIYYSQIVNDFQKGDIAEGYSVSREKKESFPLTVTSAQKNPTAFYLCASSITSGDSFYNEQFFGPGTRLTVL.

V gene TRBV14 combines with J gene TRBJ2-5; 7 positions agree with TRBD1. Germline V gene sequence: CDR1 SGHDN, CDR2 FVKESK. The length of the CDR3 is 14 residues. V shed 5 bases and J 5 bases; nucleotides not matched to a gene: 8. Here the CDR3 reads CASSLTGSGETQYF. Written as DNA, the CDR3 is TGTGCCAGCAGCTTGACAGGGAGTGGGGAGACCCAGTACTTC.

V is TRBV29-1 and J is TRBJ1-1, with 7 positions matching TRBD1. Germline V lookup: CDR1 SQVTM, CDR2 ANQGSEA. The CDR3 extends over 13 amino acids. V shed 1 base, J shed 3 bases, and the junction held 2 bases outside the gene matches. In DNA form, the CDR3 reads TGCAGCGTTGAAGGGACAGGAGACACTGAAGCTTTCTTT. Protein sequence: CSVEGTGDTEAFF.

The V and J genes are TRBV6-5 and TRBJ2-2, with D perhaps given as TRBD1 or TRBD2 (6 bases each). Germline V gives CDR1 MNHEY, CDR2 SVGAGI. The CDR3 is 16 residues long. Trimming removed 1 base at V and 5 bases at J, with 14 bases between. DNA of the CDR3: TGTGCCAGCAGTTACTTTACCGGAGGGGGAACCGGGGAGCTGTTTTTT. Protein sequence: CASSYFTGGGTGELFF.

The chain joins TRBV2 to TRBJ2-2, with D maybe TRBD2 (6 bases). From germline, CDR1 is SNHLY and CDR2 FYNNEI. V dropped 6 bases and J dropped 4 bases, with 15 bases sitting between them. The CDR3 runs to 15 residues. CDR3 sequence: CASRTTSGVTGELFF. In DNA, the CDR3 is TGTGCCAGCAGAACGACTAGTGGGGTCACCGGGGAGCTGTTTTTT.

The chain uses TRBV27 and TRBJ1-1, with TRBD1 as a possible D gene (5 bases). The CDR3 sequence is 13 residues long. Germline assignment: CDR1 MNHEY and CDR2 SMNVEV (reference sequence). V dropped 5 bases and J dropped 2 bases, with 9 bases sitting between them. DNA for the CDR3: TGTGCCAGCAGTCTCGACAGTAACACTGAAGCTTTCTTT. Translated: CASSLDSNTEAFF.

The chain joins TRBV19 to TRBJ2-3; weak D call: TRBD2 (6 bases). CDR3 size: 15 residues. Germline loops: CDR1 LNHDA, CDR2 SQIVND (reference sequence). Trimming took off 2 bases at V and 1 base at J, with 10 bases between the two ends. CDR3 nucleotides: TGTGCCAGTAGTATAAGCGGGCCTGGCACAGATACGCAGTATTTT. Protein sequence: CASSISGPGTDTQYF.

The chain is built from TRBV27 and TRBJ1-1, with 9 nucleotides matching TRBD1. The CDR3 loop spans 15 amino acids. Germline V gene data show CDR1 as MNHEY and CDR2 as SMNVEV (reference sequence). V shed 5 bases, J shed 8 bases, and the junction held 12 bases outside the gene matches. CDR3 sequence: CASSLRTGAVSEAFF. CDR3 DNA: TGTGCCAGCAGTCTCAGGACAGGGGCTGTTAGCGAAGCTTTCTTT.

This chain joins TRBV29-1 and TRBJ2-2; maybe TRBD1 (6 bases). Trimming left V 4 bases short and J 0 bases short, with 15 bases between. The CDR3 contains 16 residues. The germline gives CDR1 SQVTM, CDR2 ANQGSEA. CDR3 residues: CSVGVWQGPNTGELFF. CDR3 DNA: TGCAGCGTTGGGGTCTGGCAGGGGCCGAACACCGGGGAGCTGTTTTTT.

A word on this clone: A junction boundary mismatches the germline segment, possibly from a read error. This rearrangement joins TRBV6-6 to TRBJ2-1; TRBD1 is a possible D gene (6 bases). This CDR3 spans 16 amino acids. CDR1 is MNHNY and CDR2 is SVGAGI in the germline V gene (reference sequence). In nucleotides, the CDR3 is TGTGCCAGCAGTTACTCTGCCCAGGGGCCCGACAATCAGCAGTTCTTC. Translating it yields CASSYSAQGPDNQQFF.

CDR3 DNA sequence: TGTGCCAGTAGTATCCCCGGTACGAATCAGCCCCAGCATTTT. Protein: CASSIPGTNQPQHF. V is TRBV19 and J is TRBJ1-5; no definite D call. Germline-derived CDR1 and CDR2 are LNHDA and SQIVND (reference sequence). The ends were cut back, 3 bases at V and 4 bases at J, with 10 bases in the middle. The CDR3 has 14 residues.

The chain combines TRBV9 with TRBJ1-1; D is unresolved. From germline, CDR1 is SGDLS and CDR2 YYNGEE. Trimming shortened V by 2 bases and J by 7 bases, and 9 bases separated the two germline ends. The CDR3 covers 12 residues. The CDR3, as DNA: TGTGCCAGCAGCGTCATTGACGGTGAAGCTTTCTTT. Protein sequence: CASSVIDGEAFF.

The rearrangement links TRBV7-9 to TRBJ1-1; D gene unclear. V lost 5 bases and J 1 base, leaving 8 bases between the germline ends. CDR3 size: 13 residues. Germline CDR1 reads SEHNR; CDR2 reads FQNEAQ (reference sequence). The CDR3 region is CASSAVGNTEAFF. In DNA, the CDR3 is TGTGCCAGCAGCGCAGTGGGGAACACTGAAGCTTTCTTT.

The chain joins TRBV19 to TRBJ2-1, with 11 nucleotides matching TRBD2. With V trimmed by 8 bases and J by 2 bases, 5 bases remained unmatched. Looked up from germline, CDR1 is LNHDA and CDR2 is SQIVND (reference sequence). This CDR3 is 15 amino acids long. CDR3 sequence reads: CASSPSGGPYNEQFF. CDR3 bases: TGTGCCAGTTCCCCTAGCGGGGGGCCCTACAATGAGCAGTTCTTC.